A single sample gave rise to the 12 T cell receptor beta chains below, sequenced in a study of CD8+ T cells in alopecia areata. As the sequencing template, cDNA was produced by extracting RNA and reverse transcribing it. Data came from immunoSEQ multiplex PCR; TCRdb stores just in-frame clones and leaves some out. The sample has more than 150,000 clones, 60% seen once. The treatment: oral pan-JAK inhibitor, 5-10 mg twice daily. Source: CD4+ T cells sorted from blood, taken at week 4, from a patient treated with tofacitinib. The receptors come from a human donor with alopecia areata.

As regards this clone: Other nucleotide sequences from this sample produce the same CDR3. This sequence joins TRBV30 and TRBJ1-1; D ambiguous. The V gene's germline CDR1 is GTSNPN and CDR2 SVGIG (reference sequence). CDR3 length equals 13 residues. V shed 0 bases and J shed 0 bases, with 5 bases lying between them. The CDR3 here is CAWSVGLNTEAFF. For the CDR3, the DNA is TGTGCCTGGAGTGTCGGGTTGAACACTGAAGCTTTCTTT.

This chain uses TRBV10-3 with TRBJ2-7, with 8 bases fitting TRBD1. Germline loops: CDR1 ENHRY, CDR2 SYGVKD. J gave up 4 bases and V 5 bases, and 4 bases lay outside the gene matches. CDR3 length equals 13 residues. CDR3 DNA sequence: TGTGCCATCAGTAAACGGACAGGGTACGAGCAGTACTTC. The encoded protein is CAISKRTGYEQYF.

V gene TRBV2 combines with J gene TRBJ1-5; maybe TRBD1 (5 bases). This CDR3 contains 14 residues. Per the germline V gene, CDR1 is SNHLY and CDR2 is FYNNEI. The ends were cut back, 6 bases at V and 2 bases at J, with 11 bases in the middle. The chain's CDR3 is CASSGPRGNQPQHF. Written as DNA, the CDR3 is TGTGCCAGCAGCGGACCCAGGGGCAATCAGCCCCAGCATTTT.

The chain joins TRBV30 to TRBJ1-5; 9 bases are a match to TRBD1. Germline CDR1 GTSNPN, CDR2 SVGIG (reference sequence). J gave up 7 bases and V 2 bases, and 9 bases lay outside the gene matches. This CDR3 spans 15 amino acids. CDR3 sequence: CAWSPGTGLGQPQHF. CDR3 sequence (DNA): TGTGCCTGGAGTCCTGGGACAGGGCTGGGGCAGCCCCAGCATTTT.

This clone was counted a few times. J is TRBJ2-2 and V is TRBV19; 7 positions agree with TRBD1. The junction had 3 bases not matched to a gene; V was cut back by 6 bases and J by 2 bases. Germline CDR1 reads LNHDA; CDR2 reads SQIVND (reference sequence). The CDR3 length is 14 residues. Here the CDR3 DNA reads TGTGCCAGTAGAAGACAGGGAAACACCGGGGAGCTGTTTTTT. Translated: CASRRQGNTGELFF.

The chain is built from TRBV18 and TRBJ2-4, with D uncertain. This CDR3 is built from 14 residues. Trimming removed 5 bases at V and 0 bases at J, with 8 bases between. Germline V lookup: CDR1 KGHSH, CDR2 LQKENI. CDR3 in DNA: TGTGCCAGCTCAGCCGACACAGCCAAAAACATTCAGTACTTC. Translating gives CASSADTAKNIQYF.

This clone was recorded a few times. This chain connects TRBV10-3 to TRBJ1-6; the match to TRBD1 covers 9 bases. With 5 bases clipped from V and 7 bases from J, the junction kept 6 bases outside the gene matches. CDR1 is ENHRY and CDR2 is SYGVKD in the germline V gene. The CDR3 consists of 15 residues. The CDR3 protein is CAISMGQGGNSPLHF. CDR3 bases: TGTGCCATCAGTATGGGACAGGGTGGCAATTCACCCCTCCACTTT.

The genes are TRBV4-2 and TRBJ2-6; D tentatively reads TRBD1 or TRBD2 (5 bases each). Trimming pared 0 bases from V and 15 bases from J, leaving 12 bases between. The CDR3 spans 13 residues. Germline-derived CDR1 and CDR2 are LGHNA and YNFKEQ. CDR3 coding DNA: TGTGCCAGCAGCCAAGATCAAAGGGGACCCCTGACTTTC. It yields the protein CASSQDQRGPLTF.

The chain couples TRBV29-1 to TRBJ2-3; 7 bases align to TRBD2. With V trimmed by 0 bases and J by 0 bases, 3 bases remained unmatched. This CDR3 spans 15 amino acids. Germline CDR1 SQVTM, CDR2 ANQGSEA. In nucleotides, the CDR3 is TGCAGCGTTGAAGATAAGCGGGGCAGCACAGATACGCAGTATTTT. The encoded protein is CSVEDKRGSTDTQYF.

The chain has TRBV7-6 and TRBJ2-3, with 7 bases aligning to TRBD1. CDR3 length: 14 amino acids. Germline CDR1 and CDR2: SGHVS and FNYEAQ. The V gene end was trimmed by 5 bases and the J gene end by 4 bases; junction bases not matched to a gene: 6. CDR3 amino acids: CASSRPTGSDTQYF. The CDR3 bases are TGTGCCAGCAGCCGCCCGACAGGGTCAGATACGCAGTATTTT.

V gene TRBV19 combines with J gene TRBJ2-1; TRBD1 matches at 7 bases. The germline gives CDR1 LNHDA, CDR2 SQIVND (reference sequence). This CDR3 has 16 amino acids. V lost 4 bases to trimming and J lost 10 bases; unmatched junction nucleotides: 16. This chain's CDR3 is CASSTTGVGARAEQFF. The CDR3 region has the DNA TGTGCCAGTAGTACTACAGGGGTCGGAGCAAGGGCCGAGCAGTTCTTC. The complete variable domain, with remaining parts taken from reference TRBV19 and TRBJ2-1, reads DGGITQSPKYLFRKEGQNVTLSCEQNLNHDAMYWYRQDPGQGLRLIYYSQIVNDFQKGDIAEGYSVSREKKESFPLTVTSAQKNPTAFYLCASSTTGVGARAEQFFGPGTRLTVL.

A word on this clone: Other DNA sequences within the sample encode an identical CDR3. The chain uses TRBV7-9 and TRBJ2-3; no definite D call. The germline V gene encodes CDR1 SEHNR and CDR2 FQNEAQ (reference sequence). V was pared by 5 bases and J by 4 bases, with 7 bases between. The CDR3 totals 12 residues. The CDR3 protein is CASSRGADTQYF. The DNA of the CDR3 is TGTGCCAGCAGCCGCGGCGCAGATACGCAGTATTTT.